This section outlines one TCR beta chain sequence together with its context. Its antigen is not identified. This specimen belongs to a study of shared clonotypes between healthy human individuals. About the research overall: The study used three CD4 naive, three CD4 memory, two CD8 naive and one CD8 memory plate per donor. General study findings and limits: Exclusively blood specimens were collected; tissue repertoires likely differ.

TCRdb's table, derived via immunoSEQ multiplex PCR, lists solely in-frame clones and lacks some. The table lists roughly 1 million clones, around 74% of them singletons. Specimen: memory CD4+ T cells sorted from blood. The subset: CD45RA-negative fraction. The TCR sequence derives from a man between 18 and 29 years old in good health.

Written as DNA, the CDR3 is TGTGCCTGGGCTCCAGGGACAACCCTCCACTTT. It yields the protein CAWAPGTTLHF. This chain joins TRBV30 and TRBJ1-6; a possible D gene is TRBD1 (6 bases). V dropped 5 bases and J dropped 14 bases, with 13 bases sitting between them. CDR1 and CDR2 from the germline V gene are GTSNPN and SVGIG (reference sequence). The CDR3 is made up of 11 amino acids.